What follows are 26 T cell receptor beta chains derived from one specimen sequenced in a study of cytomegalovirus exposure and HLA in healthy donors. PCR involved 60 Vbeta and 13 Jbeta primers. TCRdb's copy holds only in-frame clones and misses some; the assay was immunoSEQ multiplex PCR. The data show more than 95,000 clones, around 61% seen once. What was sequenced was PBMCs. The receptors originated from a woman in her forties or fifties in good health and CMV-seronegative.

This clone was detected a few times. The rearrangement uses TRBV2 and TRBJ1-3; no firm D call. The CDR3 consists of 14 residues. Germline V gives CDR1 SNHLY, CDR2 FYNNEI. Trimming took 7 bases from V and 0 from J, leaving 10 bases between them. CDR3 sequence reads: CASKLGSSGNTIYF. CDR3 nucleotides: TGTGCCAGCAAGTTGGGCAGCTCTGGAAACACCATATATTTT.

The chain employs TRBV28 and TRBJ2-7, with TRBD1 matching over 7 bases. Trimming removed 7 bases from V and 6 bases from J; junction bases left unmatched: 9. The length of the CDR3 is 13 residues. Germline V gene data show CDR1 as MDHEN and CDR2 as SYDVKM. The CDR3 bases are TGTGCCAGCACCCCGACAGGGACGGGCGAGCAGTACTTC. It is translated as CASTPTGTGEQYF.

The genes are TRBV29-1 and TRBJ2-2; possibly TRBD2 for D (6 bases). This CDR3 is built from 14 residues. Trimming stripped 4 bases from V and 5 bases from J, with 14 bases between. The germline CDR1 and CDR2 sequences are SQVTM and ANQGSEA. As DNA, the CDR3 is TGCAGCGTTGCCGGGGGAAGATTAACCGGGGAGCTGTTTTTT. This encodes CSVAGGRLTGELFF.

This rearrangement joins TRBV14 to TRBJ2-5; 8 bases fit TRBD2. Trimming cost V 1 base and J 6 bases; bases outside gene matches: 4. This CDR3 region has 14 residues. The germline CDR1 and CDR2 sequences are SGHDN and FVKESK. The CDR3 DNA follows: TGTGCCAGCAGCCAAGCGGGAGGGTGGAAGACCCAGTACTTC. It yields the protein CASSQAGGWKTQYF.

This chain uses TRBV7-9 with TRBJ2-7; TRBD1 is a possible D gene (8 bases). CDR1 and CDR2 (germline): SEHNR, FQNEAQ (reference sequence). The CDR3 has 14 amino acids. V lost 2 bases, J lost 5 bases, and 13 bases lay in between. The CDR3 nucleotides are TGTGCCAGCAGCTTACAGGGGGCGGGAGACGAGCAGTACTTC. It specifies CASSLQGAGDEQYF.

The CDR3 loop is CASVSELSSYNEQFF. The CDR3 region has the DNA TGTGCCAGCGTTTCCGAACTTAGCTCCTACAATGAGCAGTTCTTC. The rearrangement joins TRBV2 to TRBJ2-1; D is ambiguous. The CDR3 consists of 15 residues. Germline values: CDR1 SNHLY, CDR2 FYNNEI. Trimming took 8 bases from V and 0 from J, leaving 14 bases between them.

This clone was detected once. This chain joins TRBV27 and TRBJ2-1; the match to TRBD2 covers 8 bases. Germline V lookup: CDR1 MNHEY, CDR2 SMNVEV (reference sequence). The V and J ends lost 3 bases and 6 bases, in that order; junction bases with no gene match: 1. The CDR3 contains 13 residues. CDR3 amino acids: CASSFGTSNEQFF. The CDR3 DNA is TGTGCCAGCAGTTTCGGGACTAGCAATGAGCAGTTCTTC.

The chain uses TRBV5-1 and TRBJ1-2; 7 bases are a match to TRBD1. The V and J ends lost 4 bases and 2 bases, in that order; junction bases with no gene match: 14. Per the germline V gene, CDR1 is SGHRS and CDR2 is YFSETQ. This CDR3 is 17 amino acids long. The CDR3 is CASSDDRYRGDNYGYTF. The CDR3 nucleotides read TGCGCCAGCAGCGACGATAGATACAGGGGAGACAACTATGGCTACACCTTC.

The chain combines TRBV4-2 with TRBJ2-7; TRBD2 matches at 8 bases. The CDR3 has 16 residues. Germline loops: CDR1 LGHNA, CDR2 YNFKEQ. The J segment lost 4 bases and the V segment lost 2 bases, leaving 10 bases of the junction unmatched. Written as DNA, the CDR3 is TGTGCCAGCAGCCAACTTCCGGGACTAGGGAATTACGAGCAGTACTTC. Protein sequence: CASSQLPGLGNYEQYF.

The V call is TRBV18, the J call TRBJ1-5; no clear D. The CDR3 length is 14 residues. The V end was cut by 2 bases, the J end by 2 bases, with 7 bases between. CDR1 is KGHSH and CDR2 is LQKENI in the germline V gene. CDR3 sequence: CASSPGEGNQPQHF. The CDR3 nucleotides read TGTGCCAGCTCACCAGGAGAAGGCAATCAGCCCCAGCATTTT.

The count of this clone is one. The CDR3, as DNA: TGTGCCTGGACTCGGTCCTACGAGCAGTACTTC. This translates into CAWTRSYEQYF. The rearrangement joins TRBV30 to TRBJ2-7; D gene unclear. This CDR3 region has 11 residues. Germline-derived CDR1 and CDR2 are GTSNPN and SVGIG (reference sequence). V lost 4 bases to trimming and J lost 1 base, with 5 bases between them.

The chain uses TRBV6-6 and TRBJ1-2; no firm D call. The CDR3 runs 13 residues. V lost 7 bases to trimming and J lost 4 bases, with 13 bases between them. The germline V gene encodes CDR1 MNHNY and CDR2 SVGAGI (reference sequence). CDR3 loop: CASTKDKSYGYTF. CDR3 in DNA: TGTGCCAGCACAAAAGACAAGAGCTATGGCTACACCTTC.

This clone was counted once. This chain links TRBV7-2 with TRBJ2-3, with 9 positions matching TRBD2. With V trimmed by 4 bases and J by 3 bases, 5 bases remained unmatched. The CDR3 is 15 amino acids. In germline, CDR1 is SGHTA, CDR2 FQGNSA. In nucleotides, the CDR3 is TGTGCCAGCAGCTCTCTAGCGGGAAGGACAGATACGCAGTATTTT. It specifies CASSSLAGRTDTQYF.

This clone was observed a handful of times. The genes are TRBV5-6 and TRBJ2-5; TRBD2 agrees at 7 bases. The CDR3 spans 16 residues. The V gene end was trimmed by 0 bases and the J gene end by 5 bases; junction bases not matched to a gene: 10. The germline V gene has CDR1 SGHDT and CDR2 YYEEEE. The CDR3 DNA is TGTGCCAGCAGCTTGGTCGCGGGAGCCCGCAGGGAGACCCAGTACTTC. It yields the protein CASSLVAGARRETQYF.

This chain links TRBV9 with TRBJ2-7; D is unclear. Looked up from germline, CDR1 is SGDLS and CDR2 is YYNGEE. The CDR3 length is 13 residues. V was clipped by 0 bases and J by 2 bases, with 6 bases between them. In nucleotides, the CDR3 is TGTGCCAGCAGCGTAGGCACTGCCTACGAGCAGTACTTC. It yields the protein CASSVGTAYEQYF.

This chain joins TRBV7-9 and TRBJ2-7; TRBD1 matches 7 bases. Germline CDR1 and CDR2: SEHNR and FQNEAQ (reference sequence). This CDR3 contains 14 residues. The J segment lost 1 base and the V segment lost 11 bases, leaving 11 bases of the junction unmatched. The CDR3 region has the DNA TGTGCCTTATCGAGACAGGGCGGATCCTACGAGCAGTACTTC. Its protein is CALSRQGGSYEQYF.

V gene TRBV11-2 combines with J gene TRBJ2-3; the D gene is possibly TRBD1 (6 bases). Germline V gives CDR1 SGHAT, CDR2 FQNNGV. V lost 5 bases and J lost 0, with 15 bases in between. CDR3 size: 16 residues. The CDR3 nucleotides read TGTGCCAGCAGCACAACTTTACAGGGTAGCACAGATACGCAGTATTTT. Its protein product is CASSTTLQGSTDTQYF. Supplemented by reference TRBV11-2 and TRBJ2-3, the full variable domain reads EAGVAQSPRYKIIEKRQSVAFWCNPISGHATLYWYQQILGQGPKLLIQFQNNGVVDDSQLPKDRFSAERLKGVDSTLKIQPAKLEDSAVYLCASSTTLQGSTDTQYFGPGTRLTVL.

The rearrangement joins TRBV27 to TRBJ2-1; 10 bases agree with TRBD1. The CDR3 has 16 residues. CDR1 is MNHEY, CDR2 SMNVEV, per germline (reference sequence). V dropped 3 bases and J dropped 6; count of bases not matched to a gene: 8. DNA for the CDR3: TGTGCCAGCAGTTTTTGGACCGGGACAGGGGTCAATGAGCAGTTCTTC. Its protein is CASSFWTGTGVNEQFF.

The genes are TRBV7-2 and TRBJ1-1; tentative D call: TRBD1 (6 bases). The CDR3 runs 13 residues. V shed 3 bases and J shed 7 bases, with 12 bases lying between them. The V gene's germline CDR1 is SGHTA and CDR2 FQGNSA. The CDR3 region has the DNA TGTGCCAGCAGCTTCGGGGGGCTTGGTGAAGCTTTCTTT. It specifies CASSFGGLGEAFF.

The chain employs TRBV7-8 and TRBJ1-1; TRBD1 might be the D (6 bases). Germline V gene data show CDR1 as SGHVS and CDR2 as FQNEAQ. V dropped 2 bases and J dropped 5 bases, with 21 bases sitting between them. The length of the CDR3 is 17 residues. CDR3 residues: CASSLRGGTERQTEAFF. As DNA, the CDR3 is TGTGCCAGCAGCTTAAGGGGGGGTACCGAGCGACAAACTGAAGCTTTCTTT.

V gene TRBV29-1 combines with J gene TRBJ2-1, with 12 bases aligning to TRBD2. This CDR3 is built from 16 residues. The germline V gene encodes CDR1 SQVTM and CDR2 ANQGSEA. Germline trimming cut 4 bases from V and 4 bases from J; bases unmatched to any gene: 8. CDR3 nucleotides: TGCAGCGTTGTTATGACTAGCGGGAGAACTTACAATGAGCAGTTCTTC. Residues: CSVVMTSGRTYNEQFF.

The chain carries TRBV6-5 and TRBJ2-3; 11 nucleotides align to TRBD2. CDR1 is MNHEY, CDR2 SVGAGI, per germline. The V gene end was trimmed by 0 bases and the J gene end by 7 bases; junction bases not matched to a gene: 6. CDR3 length: 16 amino acids. The CDR3 protein is CASSYSLAGEGNTQYF. In DNA, the CDR3 is TGTGCCAGCAGTTACTCACTAGCGGGGGAGGGAAATACGCAGTATTTT.

This sequence joins TRBV4-2 and TRBJ1-3; 10 bases are a match to TRBD1. The length of the CDR3 is 16 residues. With V trimmed by 5 bases and J by 2 bases, 6 bases remained unmatched. From germline, CDR1 is LGHNA and CDR2 YNFKEQ. CDR3 protein: CASSGRQGAAGNTIYF. The CDR3 nucleotides read TGTGCCAGCAGCGGACGACAGGGGGCAGCTGGAAACACCATATATTTT.

The rearrangement uses TRBV15 and TRBJ2-7, with TRBD2 matching over 7 bases. This CDR3 is 15 amino acids long. CDR1 is LNHNV and CDR2 is YYDKDF in the germline V gene (reference sequence). V lost 3 bases and J lost 3; bases outside the gene matches: 8. This CDR3 reads CATSRRGLPSYEQYF. In DNA form, the CDR3 reads TGTGCCACCAGCAGGCGGGGACTACCTAGCTACGAGCAGTACTTC.

J is TRBJ1-1 and V is TRBV5-6, with D perhaps TRBD1 (6 bases). With 6 bases removed from V and 0 bases from J, the gap between germline ends came to 18 bases. Germline V gene sequence: CDR1 SGHDT, CDR2 YYEEEE. This CDR3 region has 16 residues. CDR3 DNA: TGTGCCAGCACCCTCCGGTCTGGGGGCTTGAACACTGAAGCTTTCTTT. Amino acids: CASTLRSGGLNTEAFF.

V gene TRBV7-9 combines with J gene TRBJ2-5; 8 bases are shared with TRBD2. This CDR3 is 16 amino acids long. Germline values: CDR1 SEHNR, CDR2 FQNEAQ (reference sequence). Trimming removed 4 bases from V and 5 bases from J; junction bases left unmatched: 12. The CDR3 is CASSSRGGGRVETQYF. DNA of the CDR3: TGTGCCAGCAGCTCTCGGGGCGGGGGGCGCGTGGAGACCCAGTACTTC. Supplemented by reference TRBV7-9 and TRBJ2-5, the full variable domain reads DTGVSQNPRHKITKRGQNVTFRCDPISEHNRLYWYRQTLGQGPEFLTYFQNEAQLEKSRLLSDRFSAERPKGSFSTLEIQRTEQGDSAMYLCASSSRGGGRVETQYFGPGTRLLVL.